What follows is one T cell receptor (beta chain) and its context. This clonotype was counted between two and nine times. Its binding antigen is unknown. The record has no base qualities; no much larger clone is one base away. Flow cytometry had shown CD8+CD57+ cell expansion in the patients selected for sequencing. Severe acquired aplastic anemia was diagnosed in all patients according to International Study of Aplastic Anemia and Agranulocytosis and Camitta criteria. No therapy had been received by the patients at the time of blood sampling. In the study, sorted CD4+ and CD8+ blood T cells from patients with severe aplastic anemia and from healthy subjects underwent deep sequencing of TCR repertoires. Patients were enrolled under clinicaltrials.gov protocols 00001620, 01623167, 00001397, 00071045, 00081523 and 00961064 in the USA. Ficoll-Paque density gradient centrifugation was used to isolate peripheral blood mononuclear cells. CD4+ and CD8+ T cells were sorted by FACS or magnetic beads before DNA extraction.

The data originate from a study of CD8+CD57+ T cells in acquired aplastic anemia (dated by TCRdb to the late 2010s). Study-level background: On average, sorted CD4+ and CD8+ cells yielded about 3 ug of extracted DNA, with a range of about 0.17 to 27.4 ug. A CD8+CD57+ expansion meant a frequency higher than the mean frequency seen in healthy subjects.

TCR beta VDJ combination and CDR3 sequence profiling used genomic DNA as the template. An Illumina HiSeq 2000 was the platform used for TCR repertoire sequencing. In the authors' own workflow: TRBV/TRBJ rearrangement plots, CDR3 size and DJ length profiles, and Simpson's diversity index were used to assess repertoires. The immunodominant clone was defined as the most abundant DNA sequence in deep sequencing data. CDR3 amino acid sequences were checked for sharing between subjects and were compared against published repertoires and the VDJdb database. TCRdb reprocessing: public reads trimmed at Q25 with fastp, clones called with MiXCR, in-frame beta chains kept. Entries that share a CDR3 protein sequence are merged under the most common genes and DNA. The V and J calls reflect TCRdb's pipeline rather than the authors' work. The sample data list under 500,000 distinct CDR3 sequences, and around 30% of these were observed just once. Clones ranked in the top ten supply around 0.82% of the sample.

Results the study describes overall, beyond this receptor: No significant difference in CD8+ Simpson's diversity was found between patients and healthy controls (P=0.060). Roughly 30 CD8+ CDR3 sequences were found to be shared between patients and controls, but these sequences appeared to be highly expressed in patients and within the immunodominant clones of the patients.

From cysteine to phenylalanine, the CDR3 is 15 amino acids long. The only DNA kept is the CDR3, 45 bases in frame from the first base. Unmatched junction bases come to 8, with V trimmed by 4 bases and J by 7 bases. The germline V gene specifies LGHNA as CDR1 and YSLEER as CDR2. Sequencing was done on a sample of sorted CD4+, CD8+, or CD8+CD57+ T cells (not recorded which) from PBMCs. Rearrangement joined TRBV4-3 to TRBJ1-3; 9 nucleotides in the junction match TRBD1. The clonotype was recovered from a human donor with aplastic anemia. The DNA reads TGCGCCAGCAGCCTCAACGGACAGGGGTTGAACACCATATATTTT. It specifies CASSLNGQGLNTIYF.